The 18 T cell receptor beta chains presented below share a single source sample, sequenced in a study of radiotherapy plus CTLA-4 blockade in lung cancer. Sequenced by immunoSEQ multiplex PCR; TCRdb stores in-frame clones only, minus some. The sample yields about 80,000 clones, about four fifths seen once. The source material was peripheral blood, sampled from a patient treated with radiotherapy plus ipilimumab. Receptor source: a human donor with non-small cell lung cancer whose response to radiotherapy plus ipilimumab could not be evaluated. Some clones in this sample may be carry-over from other donors' samples.

The rearrangement links TRBV18 to TRBJ2-3, with D perhaps matching TRBD1 (5 bases). V was clipped by 6 bases and J by 0 bases, with 16 bases between them. The V gene's germline CDR1 is KGHSH and CDR2 LQKENI. The CDR3 is 16 residues long. CDR3 nucleotide sequence: TGTGCCAGCTCCCAAAGAACAGGTTCTAGCACAGATACGCAGTATTTT. This sequence encodes CASSQRTGSSTDTQYF. Full variable domain (missing parts from reference TRBV18 and TRBJ2-3): NAGVMQNPRHLVRRRGQEARLRCSPMKGHSHVYWYRQLPEEGLKFMVYLQKENIIDESGMPKERFSAEFPKEGPSILRIQQVVRGDSAAYFCASSQRTGSSTDTQYFGPGTRLTVL.

The chain carries TRBV6-1 and TRBJ2-6; D unresolved. CDR3 length equals 15 residues. Trimming took 8 bases from V and 0 from J, leaving 11 bases between them. Per germline, CDR1 MNHNS and CDR2 SASEGT. CDR3 region: CASATQISGANVLTF. CDR3 nucleotide sequence: TGTGCCAGCGCGACACAAATCTCTGGGGCCAACGTCCTGACTTTC.

The rearrangement links TRBV11-3 to TRBJ2-2, with 7 bases fitting TRBD2. CDR3 length: 15 residues. The germline V gene has CDR1 SGHNT and CDR2 YENEEA. J lost 6 bases, V lost 5 bases, and 9 bases had no gene match. The CDR3: CASSQGGAEAGELFF. The CDR3 coding sequence is TGTGCCAGCAGCCAGGGAGGGGCGGAGGCCGGGGAGCTGTTTTTT.

The chain links TRBV7-8 to TRBJ1-2, with D possibly TRBD1 on 6 matching bases. V was trimmed by 3 bases and J by 4 bases, leaving 15 bases between them. CDR3 length equals 15 residues. In germline, CDR1 is SGHVS, CDR2 FQNEAQ. CDR3 in DNA: TGTGCCAGCAGCTTCGGGGGGCAGGAGGGCTATGGCTACACCTTC. This sequence encodes CASSFGGQEGYGYTF.

The chain is built from TRBV5-1 and TRBJ1-1, with a possible D match to TRBD1 (5 bases). The V end was cut by 4 bases, the J end by 0 bases, with 13 bases between. In germline, CDR1 is SGHRS, CDR2 YFSETQ. CDR3 length: 15 amino acids. CDR3 loop: CASSPWGGLNTEAFF. CDR3 DNA sequence: TGCGCCAGCAGCCCTTGGGGGGGGTTGAACACTGAAGCTTTCTTT. Full variable domain (remainder filled in from reference TRBV5-1 and TRBJ1-1): KAGVTQTPRYLIKTRGQQVTLSCSPISGHRSVSWYQQTPGQGLQFLFEYFSETQRNKGNFPGRFSGRQFSNSRSEMNVSTLELGDSALYLCASSPWGGLNTEAFFGQGTRLTVV.

The J gene is TRBJ2-5, the V gene TRBV2; D is perhaps TRBD2 (5 bases). Trimming pared 10 bases from V and 4 bases from J, leaving 19 bases between. Germline CDR1 SNHLY, CDR2 FYNNEI. The CDR3 is made up of 14 amino acids. The CDR3 region is CATGPRTAGETQYF. The CDR3 DNA follows: TGTGCCACCGGCCCGCGGACCGCGGGAGAGACCCAGTACTTC.

The chain uses TRBV5-1 and TRBJ2-2; TRBD1 aligns across 8 bases. Germline loops: CDR1 SGHRS, CDR2 YFSETQ. The CDR3 covers 16 residues. The V and J ends lost 4 bases and 1 base, in that order; junction bases with no gene match: 6. For the CDR3, the DNA is TGCGCCAGCAGCACTAGGACAGGGATGAACACCGGGGAGCTGTTTTTT. Translating gives CASSTRTGMNTGELFF.

This chain links TRBV10-3 with TRBJ2-7; 7 bases are shared with TRBD1. The V gene's germline CDR1 is ENHRY and CDR2 SYGVKD. This CDR3 has 13 amino acids. J was trimmed by 3 bases and V by 5 bases; bases with no gene match: 4. The DNA of the CDR3 is TGTGCCATCAGTTTCGACAGGGACTACGAGCAGTACTTC. Translating it yields CAISFDRDYEQYF.

The chain joins TRBV5-6 to TRBJ1-1, with D uncertain. The CDR3 has 11 amino acids. Germline-derived CDR1 and CDR2 are SGHDT and YYEEEE. V lost 6 bases and J lost 6, with 9 bases in between. The CDR3 DNA follows: TGTGCCAGCATCGGGTTGTCTGAAGCTTTCTTT. Encoded protein: CASIGLSEAFF.

This clone has more than one count but fewer than ten. This chain connects TRBV7-9 to TRBJ2-1; D uncertain. Trimming removed 3 bases at V and 2 bases at J, with 8 bases between. CDR1 is SEHNR, CDR2 FQNEAQ, per germline (reference sequence). This CDR3 has 14 residues. The CDR3: CASSLLPPYNEQFF. Written as DNA, the CDR3 is TGTGCCAGCAGCTTGCTACCCCCCTACAATGAGCAGTTCTTC.

The CDR3, as DNA: TGCGCCAGCAGCTTGGTTCAGGGTCAGGGAGAGACCCAGTACTTC. Translating it yields CASSLVQGQGETQYF. The V gene is TRBV5-1, the J gene TRBJ2-5; maybe TRBD1 (5 bases). Germline V lookup: CDR1 SGHRS, CDR2 YFSETQ. V was cut by 0 bases and J by 4 bases, with 13 bases left in between. The CDR3 length is 15 residues.

CDR3 coding DNA: TGTGCCAGCAGACCGCAGGGGGCCGGGACCGGGGAGCTGTTTTTT. It yields the protein CASRPQGAGTGELFF. This chain joins TRBV6-1 and TRBJ2-2; 8 bases map to TRBD1. Germline V gives CDR1 MNHNS, CDR2 SASEGT. J gave up 5 bases and V 6 bases, and 8 bases lay outside the gene matches. This CDR3 spans 15 amino acids.

The V and J genes are TRBV5-1 and TRBJ2-5, with D possibly TRBD2 on 6 matching bases. Judging by the DNA end, TRBJ2-7 fits better; the J call may be wrong. Germline V gene data show CDR1 as SGHRS and CDR2 as YFSETQ. The length of the CDR3 is 14 residues. Here the CDR3 DNA reads TGCGCCAGCAGCTGGGACTCCTACACTTACGAGCAGTACTTC. Translation: CASSWDSYTYEQYF.

The chain couples TRBV15 to TRBJ2-3; TRBD2 might be the D (6 bases). V was pared by 1 base and J by 4 bases, with 12 bases between. CDR1 is LNHNV and CDR2 is YYDKDF in the germline V gene (reference sequence). The CDR3 has 15 residues. CDR3 amino acids: CATSRVGGTPDTQYF. CDR3 nucleotide sequence: TGTGCCACCAGCAGAGTTGGGGGGACCCCAGATACGCAGTATTTT.

The rearrangement uses TRBV5-4 and TRBJ2-6; a weak D match, TRBD1 (6 bases). The CDR3 runs to 15 residues. Germline-derived CDR1 and CDR2 are SGHNT and YYREEE (reference sequence). V lost 0 bases and J 4 bases, leaving 8 bases between the germline ends. CDR3 loop: CASSLAGAGANVLTF. In DNA form, the CDR3 reads TGTGCCAGCAGCTTGGCAGGGGCCGGGGCCAACGTCCTGACTTTC.

This rearrangement joins TRBV12-5 to TRBJ2-2, with D possibly TRBD1 on 6 matching bases. Germline lookup yields CDR1 LGHNT and CDR2 FRNRAP. V dropped 6 bases and J dropped 1 base, with 9 bases sitting between them. The CDR3 covers 14 residues. Here the CDR3 reads CASGMTGNTGELFF. In nucleotides, the CDR3 is TGTGCTAGTGGGATGACAGGGAACACCGGGGAGCTGTTTTTT.

V and J are TRBV27 and TRBJ1-2; TRBD1 agrees at 8 bases. Germline loops: CDR1 MNHEY, CDR2 SMNVEV (reference sequence). The CDR3 spans 15 residues. Germline trimming cut 0 bases from V and 6 bases from J; bases unmatched to any gene: 6. CDR3 region: CASSLSTGGLDGYTF. The CDR3 DNA is TGTGCCAGCAGTTTATCTACAGGGGGATTGGATGGCTACACCTTC.

The CDR3 here is CASSSSGTGAGEQYF. The CDR3 nucleotides read TGTGCCAGCAGTTCATCCGGGACAGGGGCAGGCGAGCAGTACTTC. J is TRBJ2-7 and V is TRBV6-6; 10 nucleotides line up with TRBD1. V trimming: 4 bases; J trimming: 6 bases; junction bases outside the gene matches: 9. Germline CDR1 is MNHNY and CDR2 is SVGAGI (reference sequence). CDR3 length equals 15 residues.